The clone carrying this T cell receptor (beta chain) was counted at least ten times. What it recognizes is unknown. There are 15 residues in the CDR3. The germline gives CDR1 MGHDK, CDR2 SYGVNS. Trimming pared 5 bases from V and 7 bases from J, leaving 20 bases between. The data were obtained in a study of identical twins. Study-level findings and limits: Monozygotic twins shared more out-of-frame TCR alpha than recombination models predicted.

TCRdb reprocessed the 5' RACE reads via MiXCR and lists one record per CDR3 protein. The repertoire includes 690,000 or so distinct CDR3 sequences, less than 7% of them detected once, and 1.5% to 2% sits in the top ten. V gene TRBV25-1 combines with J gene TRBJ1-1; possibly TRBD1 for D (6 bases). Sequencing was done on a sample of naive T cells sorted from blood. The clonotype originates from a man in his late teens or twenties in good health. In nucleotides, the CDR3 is TGTGCCAGCAGTCCTTCCCGGGACATGTGGAATGAAGCTTTCTTT. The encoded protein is CASSPSRDMWNEAFF.